What follows describes a single T cell receptor beta chain. Its antigen is unidentified. The data originate from a study of memory CD4+ T cells and cytomegalovirus serostatus. This CDR3 comprises 15 residues. The sort gate was single viable CD3+CD4+CD8-CD45RO+ cells for memory CD4+ T cells. Serum IgG to CMV pp150, pp28, p38 and p52 defined serostatus. Notes on the study in general: CD4+ memory repertoires contained about 40% of the roughly 160 reported CMV TCRbeta sequences.

Data came from immunoSEQ multiplex PCR; TCRdb stores just in-frame clones and leaves some out. This sample has around 76,000 clones, with around 78% found just once. The sample comprised memory CD4+ T cells from blood. The J gene is TRBJ1-5, the V gene TRBV21-1; the table's D call, TRBD1, was not checked against the DNA. TRBV21-1 is listed as a pseudogene. The TCR was taken from an adult in good health and CMV-seropositive. CDR3 nucleotides: TGTGCCAGCAGCCCGACAGGACAGGGCAATCAGCCCCAGCATTTT. This encodes CASSPTGQGNQPQHF.